The clone carrying this T cell receptor beta chain showed up just once. This sample stems from a study of response to subunit inactivated influenza vaccine. The CDR3 spans 18 residues. Using its own MiXCR run on the RT-PCR reads, TCRdb lists one record per CDR3 protein. The table shows 150,000 to 200,000 distinct CDR3 sequences, with about a tenth occurring only once. The origin of this receptor is a man aged 45-65 years who received an inactivated influenza vaccine. The V call is TRBV21-1, the J call TRBJ2-1; the table's D call of TRBD2 was not tested on the DNA. TRBV21-1 constitutes a pseudogene. The sequenced sample was non-naive T cells sorted from PBMCs, obtained more than 35 days after vaccination. The CDR3 protein is CASSKKTWGLAGPNEQFF. CDR3 sequence (DNA): TGTGCCAGCAGCAAAAAAACCTGGGGACTAGCGGGCCCCAATGAGCAGTTCTTC.